Listed here is a single T cell receptor beta chain. This entry comes from a study of blood T cells in healthy people across ages. Sample-barcoded 5' priming and a J-beta primer mix drove a second PCR of 7 to 11 cycles. TCRdb fed the 5' RACE reads into MiXCR, producing one record per CDR3 protein. The table has approximately 790,000 distinct CDR3 sequences, approximately 67% seen once. The specimen was blood. The receptor was derived from a man aged 30 to 45 in good health.

Here the CDR3 DNA reads TGCAGTGCCCAAAGGGTAGCGGGGGTAGAGACCCAGTACTTC. Protein: CSAQRVAGVETQYF. V usage is TRBV20-1 and J usage is TRBJ2-5; TRBD2 agrees at 9 bases. The CDR3 extends over 14 amino acids. Germline V lookup: CDR1 DFQATT, CDR2 SNEGSKA (reference sequence). J lost 4 bases, V lost 6 bases, and 9 bases had no gene match.